One T cell receptor beta chain is described in this entry. The sample is drawn from a study of blood T cells in healthy people across ages. The CDR3 is 16 amino acids. Germline V gives CDR1 LGHNA, CDR2 YNFKEQ. V lost 0 bases and J 1 base, leaving 10 bases between the germline ends. A second PCR, run for about 6 to 11 cycles, used a sample-barcoded 5' primer plus a J-beta primer mix. TCRdb called the 5' RACE reads again in MiXCR, with one record for every CDR3 protein. Among some 760,000 distinct CDR3 sequences, 25% were seen once, and the ten largest hold more than 8%. These data also formed part of another study, on T cells of mothers and their children.

The rearrangement joins TRBV4-2 to TRBJ2-1; possible D gene TRBD1, 5 bases. Sequencing used blood. The clonotype originates from a boy between 5 and 17 years old in good health. The chain's CDR3 is CASSQDRRGSYNEQFF. CDR3 in DNA: TGTGCCAGCAGCCAAGATCGTAGGGGATCCTACAATGAGCAGTTCTTC.